This T cell receptor (beta chain) is drawn from a study of T cells in localized non-small cell lung cancer. Overall study results and limits: The tumor had only one region sequenced, so heterogeneity remains possible. Turning up in adjacent lung were a median about 61 of the top 100 tumor clones.

Here immunoSEQ multiplex PCR was the method, and the copy in TCRdb shows in-frame clones only, minus some. The sample lists about 59,000 clones, around 90% occurring once. CDR1 is SNHLY and CDR2 is FYNNEI in the germline V gene. The V gene end was trimmed by 7 bases and the J gene end by 5 bases; junction bases not matched to a gene: 9. The CDR3 runs to 14 residues. Worth noting for this clone: The antigen is unknown.

Sequenced material: peripheral blood, taken before any cancer treatment. This TCR was recovered from a man between 40 and 75 years old with stage I squamous cell lung carcinoma. The chain links TRBV2 to TRBJ2-5; 8 bases match TRBD1. The CDR3: CASTGTGLSETQYF. The CDR3, as DNA: TGTGCCAGCACAGGGACAGGCCTCTCGGAGACCCAGTACTTC. The full variable domain, with the rest looked up from reference TRBV2 and TRBJ2-5, is EPEVTQTPSHQVTQMGQEVILRCVPISNHLYFYWYRQILGQKVEFLVSFYNNEISEKSEIFDDQFSVERPDGSNFTLKIRSTKLEDSAMYFCASTGTGLSETQYFGPGTRLLVL.